This T cell receptor beta chain comes out of a study of CD8+ T cells in alopecia areata. CDR3 length equals 12 residues. V was trimmed by 1 base and J by 7 bases, leaving 8 bases between them. The germline V gene has CDR1 SQVTM and CDR2 ANQGSEA. RNA extraction and reverse transcription yielded cDNA as sequencing template. The protocol was immunoSEQ multiplex PCR, while the TCRdb copy is restricted to in-frame clones and leaves out a portion. The profile shows roughly 130,000 clones, over 50% of them singletons. The sample consisted of CD4+ T cells sorted from blood, taken at week 0. This clonotype was obtained from a human donor with alopecia areata. The chain links TRBV29-1 to TRBJ2-1; D possibly matches TRBD1 or TRBD2 (5 bases each). Written as DNA, the CDR3 is TGCAGCGTTGAAGGGGGGTGGAATGAGCAGTTCTTC. Residues: CSVEGGWNEQFF.